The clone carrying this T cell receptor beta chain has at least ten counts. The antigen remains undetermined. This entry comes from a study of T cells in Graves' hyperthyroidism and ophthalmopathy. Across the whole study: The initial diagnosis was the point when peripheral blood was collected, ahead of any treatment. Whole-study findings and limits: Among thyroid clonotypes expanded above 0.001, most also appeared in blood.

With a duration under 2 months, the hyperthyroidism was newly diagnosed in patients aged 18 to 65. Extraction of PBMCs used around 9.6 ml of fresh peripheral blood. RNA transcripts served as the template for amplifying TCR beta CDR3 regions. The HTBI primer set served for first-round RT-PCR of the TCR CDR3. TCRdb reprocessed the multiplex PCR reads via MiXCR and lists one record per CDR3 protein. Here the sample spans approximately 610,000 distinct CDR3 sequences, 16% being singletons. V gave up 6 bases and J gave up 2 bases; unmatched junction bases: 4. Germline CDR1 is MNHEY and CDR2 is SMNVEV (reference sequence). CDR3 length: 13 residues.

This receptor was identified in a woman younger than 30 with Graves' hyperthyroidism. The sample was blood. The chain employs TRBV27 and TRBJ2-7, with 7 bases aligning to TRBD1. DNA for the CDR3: TGTGCCAGCAGAAGACAGGGTACCTACGAGCAGTACTTC. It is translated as CASRRQGTYEQYF.